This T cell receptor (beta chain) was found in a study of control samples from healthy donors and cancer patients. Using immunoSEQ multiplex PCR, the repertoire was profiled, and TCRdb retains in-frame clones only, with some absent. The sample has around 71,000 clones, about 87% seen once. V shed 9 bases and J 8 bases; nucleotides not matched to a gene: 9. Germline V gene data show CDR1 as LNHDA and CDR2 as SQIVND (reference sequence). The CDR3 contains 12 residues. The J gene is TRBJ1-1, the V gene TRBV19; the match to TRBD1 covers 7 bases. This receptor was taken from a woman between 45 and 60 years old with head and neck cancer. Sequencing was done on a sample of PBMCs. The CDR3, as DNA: TGTGCCAGCATAAACAGGGGAAGGGAAGCTTTCTTT. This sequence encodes CASINRGREAFF.